This is a list of T cell receptor beta chains from one sample in a study of molecular identifiers for immune sequencing clone quantification. TCRdb redid the calling of the PCR reads with MiXCR, one entry per CDR3 protein. The sample holds about 10,000 distinct CDR3 sequences, roughly a sixth seen once. The sample consisted of naive CD8+ T cells from blood, with Jurkat cell RNA spiked in. The origin of the receptors is a human donor in good health. Some libraries in this study had Jurkat cell RNA spiked in. The CDR3 runs from the conserved cysteine through the conserved F or W. D genes are given only for firm matches. Clone size is stated in some rows and not others, as once, few, many or a class when expanded.

.	TRBV19	14	.	TRBJ2-3	CASTETGGTDTQYF	TGCGCCAGTACCGAGACAGGTGGCACAGATACGCAGTATTTT
.	TRBV29-1	14	medium-sized	TRBJ2-5	CSVEGRGRLETQYF	TGCAGCGTTGAGGGCAGGGGTCGGTTAGAGACCCAGTACTTC
.	TRBV4-1	11	medium-sized	TRBJ2-2	CASRDTGELFF	TGCGCCAGCAGGGACACCGGGGAGCTGTTTTTT
TRBD1	TRBV18	14	medium-sized	TRBJ1-2	CASSPPGGDGHYTF	TGTGCCAGCTCACCCCCAGGGGGAGATGGCCACTACACCTTC
TRBD1	TRBV12-3/TRBV12-4	13	many	TRBJ1-1	CASSDDREGKAFF	TGTGCCAGCAGTGATGACAGGGAAGGTAAAGCTTTCTTT
.	TRBV11-2	15	few	TRBJ1-4	CASSPLRNTDEKLFF	TGTGCCAGCAGCCCACTCAGGAATACGGATGAAAAACTGTTTTTT
.	TRBV19	10	many	TRBJ2-3	CASGVDTQYF	TGTGCCAGTGGCGTAGATACGCAGTATTTT
.	TRBV29-1	9	many	TRBJ2-5	CSVDQTQYF	TGCAGCGTTGATCAGACCCAGTACTTC
.	TRBV11-2	15	many	TRBJ2-2	CASSFGDIRGGELFF	TGTGCCAGCAGCTTTGGGGACATCAGGGGCGGGGAGCTGTTTTTT
.	TRBV15	17	medium-sized	TRBJ1-4	CATSRLDDRQSDEKLFF	TGTGCCACCAGCAGATTGGACGACCGACAATCCGATGAAAAACTGTTTTTT
.	TRBV2	13	.	TRBJ2-2	CASSAPDTGELFF	TGTGCCAGCAGTGCGCCTGACACCGGGGAGCTGTTTTTT
.	TRBV29-1	13	medium-sized	TRBJ1-2	CSVVSWDYYGYTF	TGCAGCGTTGTATCCTGGGACTACTATGGCTACACCTTC
.	TRBV5-1	10	many	TRBJ2-4	CASQLARGYF	TGCGCCAGCCAACTAGCCCGAGGGTACTTC
.	TRBV5-1	15	medium-sized	TRBJ1-1	CASSFRATMNTEAFF	TGCGCCAGCAGCTTCCGGGCCACGATGAACACTGAAGCTTTCTTT
.	TRBV7-7	13	medium-sized	TRBJ2-4	CASMDDTENIQYF	TGTGCCAGCATGGACGACACCGAAAACATTCAGTACTTC
TRBD2	TRBV14	15	medium-sized	TRBJ2-7	CASSQLRGTSYEQYF	TGTGCCAGCAGCCAATTGCGGGGGACCTCCTACGAGCAGTACTTC
.	TRBV28	15	medium-sized	TRBJ2-7	CASSLPKGIPYEQYF	TGTGCCAGCAGCCTTCCGAAGGGAATACCCTACGAGCAGTACTTC
.	TRBV12-3/TRBV12-4	12	once	TRBJ1-2	CAGSLNNYGYTF	TGTGCCGGCAGTCTAAACAACTATGGCTACACCTTC
TRBD1	TRBV4-1	19	many	TRBJ2-1	CASSQYPGQGGIIGNEQFF	TGCGCCAGCAGCCAATACCCGGGACAGGGGGGCATTATCGGGAATGAGCAGTTCTTC
.	TRBV6-6	13	medium-sized	TRBJ1-5	CASSGPSNQPQHF	TGTGCCAGCAGCGGCCCTAGCAATCAGCCCCAGCATTTT
.	TRBV24-1	15	medium-sized	TRBJ2-3	CATSDPGLTTDTQYF	TGTGCCACCAGTGACCCGGGACTCACCACAGATACGCAGTATTTT
TRBD1	TRBV10-3	13	few	TRBJ2-7	CAIGRDSSYEQYF	TGTGCCATCGGACGGGACAGTTCCTACGAGCAGTACTTC
TRBD1	TRBV28	15	many	TRBJ2-7	CASSTRTGGQLEQYF	TGTGCCAGCAGTACACGGACAGGGGGCCAACTCGAGCAGTACTTC
.	TRBV9	17	many	TRBJ1-2	CASTVYQRPEQNYGYTF	TGTGCCAGCACCGTGTACCAAAGACCGGAGCAAAACTATGGCTACACCTTC
TRBD2	TRBV19	16	many	TRBJ2-7	CASSTWGLAEPYEQYF	TGTGCCAGTAGTACCTGGGGACTAGCGGAACCCTACGAGCAGTACTTC
.	TRBV28	16	medium-sized	TRBJ2-3	CASREFTSSSTDTQYF	TGTGCCAGCAGGGAATTTACATCGTCTAGCACAGATACGCAGTATTTT
.	TRBV29-1	13	many	TRBJ2-7	CSGRGTNNYEQYF	TGCAGCGGGAGGGGAACCAACAACTACGAGCAGTACTTC
.	TRBV7-9	18	medium-sized	TRBJ1-4	CASSGGRDYMQGHEKLFF	TGTGCCAGCAGCGGGGGCCGGGACTACATGCAAGGGCATGAAAAACTGTTTTTT
.	TRBV28	15	.	TRBJ1-5	CACSSEINSNQPQRF	TGTGCCTGCAGTTCGGAGATTAATAGCAATCAGCCCCAGCGTTTT
.	TRBV9	14	.	TRBJ2-1	CASSAPSSYNEQFF	TGTGCCAGCAGCGCGCCAAGCTCCTACAATGAGCAGTTCTTC
.	TRBV10-3	14	medium-sized	TRBJ1-1	CAITLAGANTEAFF	TGTGCCATCACCTTGGCAGGGGCGAACACTGAAGCTTTCTTT
.	TRBV3-1	17	.	TRBJ1-5	CASSQGTGSYHDQPQHF	TGTGCCAGCAGCCAGGGTACGGGGTCGTACCACGATCAGCCCCAGCATTTT
TRBD2	TRBV7-2	15	medium-sized	TRBJ2-7	CASSLTPSGTYEQYF	TGTGCCAGCAGCCTTACGCCTAGCGGGACGTACGAGCAGTACTTC
.	TRBV7-9	12	medium-sized	TRBJ2-2	CASLLNTGELFF	TGTGCCTCCCTCCTGAACACCGGGGAGCTGTTTTTT
.	TRBV7-9	11	medium-sized	TRBJ1-1	CASSLAPGAFF	TGTGCCAGCAGCTTAGCCCCCGGAGCTTTCTTT
.	TRBV27	16	many	TRBJ1-5	CASRIGQGLSNQPQHF	TGTGCCAGCAGAATTGGGCAGGGTCTTAGCAATCAGCCCCAGCATTTT
TRBD2	TRBV7-6	15	.	TRBJ2-1	CASSFRLAPNNEQFF	TGTGCCAGCAGCTTCCGACTAGCGCCTAACAATGAGCAGTTCTTC